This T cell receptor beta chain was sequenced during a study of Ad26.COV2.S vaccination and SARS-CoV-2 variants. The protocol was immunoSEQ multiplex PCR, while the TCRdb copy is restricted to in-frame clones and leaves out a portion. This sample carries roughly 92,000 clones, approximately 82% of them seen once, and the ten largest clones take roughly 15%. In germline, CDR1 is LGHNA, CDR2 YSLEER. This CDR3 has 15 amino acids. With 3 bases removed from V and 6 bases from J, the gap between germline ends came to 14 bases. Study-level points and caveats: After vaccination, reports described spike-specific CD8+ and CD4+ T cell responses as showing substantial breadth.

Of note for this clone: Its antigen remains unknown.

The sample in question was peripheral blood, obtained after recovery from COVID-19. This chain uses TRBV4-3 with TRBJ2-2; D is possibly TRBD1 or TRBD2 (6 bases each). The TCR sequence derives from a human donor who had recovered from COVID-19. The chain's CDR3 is CASSHGSTGPGELFF. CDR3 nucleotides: TGCGCCAGCAGCCACGGGAGTACAGGGCCCGGGGAGCTGTTTTTT.